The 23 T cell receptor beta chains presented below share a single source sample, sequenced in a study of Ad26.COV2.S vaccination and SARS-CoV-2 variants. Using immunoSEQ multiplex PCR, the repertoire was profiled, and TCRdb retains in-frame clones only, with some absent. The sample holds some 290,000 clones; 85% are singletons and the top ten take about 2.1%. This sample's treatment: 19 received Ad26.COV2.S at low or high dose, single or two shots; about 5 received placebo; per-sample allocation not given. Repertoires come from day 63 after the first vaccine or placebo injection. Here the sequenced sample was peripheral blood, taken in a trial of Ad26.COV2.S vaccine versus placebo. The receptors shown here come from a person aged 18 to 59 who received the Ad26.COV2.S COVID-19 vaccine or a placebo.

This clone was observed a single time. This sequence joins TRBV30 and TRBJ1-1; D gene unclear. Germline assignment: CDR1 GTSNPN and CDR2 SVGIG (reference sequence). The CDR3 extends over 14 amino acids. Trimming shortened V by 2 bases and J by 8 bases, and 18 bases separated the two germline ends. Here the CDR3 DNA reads TGTGCCTGGAGTTCCTTCGACCCGCTTGGGGAAGCTTTCTTT. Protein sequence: CAWSSFDPLGEAFF. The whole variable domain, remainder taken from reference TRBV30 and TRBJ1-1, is SQTIHQWPATLVQPVGSPLSLECTVEGTSNPNLYWYRQAAGRGLQLLFYSVGIGQISSEVPQNLSASRPQDRQFILSSKKLLLSDSGFYLCAWSSFDPLGEAFFGQGTRLTVV.

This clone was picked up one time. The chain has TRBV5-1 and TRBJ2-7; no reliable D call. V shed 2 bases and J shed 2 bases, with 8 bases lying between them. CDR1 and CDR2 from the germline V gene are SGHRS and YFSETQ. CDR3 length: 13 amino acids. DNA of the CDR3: TGCGCCAGCAGCTTTACCGAAACCTACGAGCAGTACTTC. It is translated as CASSFTETYEQYF.

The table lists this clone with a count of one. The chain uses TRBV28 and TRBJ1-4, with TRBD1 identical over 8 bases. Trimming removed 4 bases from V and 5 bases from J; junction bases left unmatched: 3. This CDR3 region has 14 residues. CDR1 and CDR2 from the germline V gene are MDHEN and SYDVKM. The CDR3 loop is CASSSRQGNEKLFF. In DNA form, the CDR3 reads TGTGCCAGCAGTTCAAGACAGGGGAATGAAAAACTGTTTTTT.

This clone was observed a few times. CDR3 nucleotide sequence: TGTGCCAGCAGTTACGACAGGTACAATGAGCAGTTCTTC. Amino acids: CASSYDRYNEQFF. J is TRBJ2-1 and V is TRBV6-5; D is perhaps TRBD1 (6 bases). Trimming left V 2 bases short and J 4 bases short, with 6 bases between. CDR1 is MNHEY, CDR2 SVGAGI, per germline. CDR3 length: 13 residues.

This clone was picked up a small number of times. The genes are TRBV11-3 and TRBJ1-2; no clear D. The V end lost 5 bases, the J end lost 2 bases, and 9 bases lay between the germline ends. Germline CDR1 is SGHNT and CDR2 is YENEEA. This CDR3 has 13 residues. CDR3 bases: TGTGCCAGCAGCCCTGAGCGGAACTATGGCTACACCTTC. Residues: CASSPERNYGYTF.

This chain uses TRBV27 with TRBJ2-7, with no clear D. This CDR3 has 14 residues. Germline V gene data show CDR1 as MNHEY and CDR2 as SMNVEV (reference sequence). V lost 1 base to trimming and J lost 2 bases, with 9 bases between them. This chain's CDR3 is CASSLFRHPYEQYF. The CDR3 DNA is TGTGCCAGCAGTTTATTCAGGCACCCCTACGAGCAGTACTTC.

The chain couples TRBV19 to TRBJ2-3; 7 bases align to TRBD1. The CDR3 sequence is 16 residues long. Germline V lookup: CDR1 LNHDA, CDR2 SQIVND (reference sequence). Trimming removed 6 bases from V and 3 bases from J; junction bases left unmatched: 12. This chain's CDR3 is CASRPTRTGSTDTQYF. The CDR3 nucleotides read TGTGCCAGTAGACCCACTCGGACAGGATCGACAGATACGCAGTATTTT.

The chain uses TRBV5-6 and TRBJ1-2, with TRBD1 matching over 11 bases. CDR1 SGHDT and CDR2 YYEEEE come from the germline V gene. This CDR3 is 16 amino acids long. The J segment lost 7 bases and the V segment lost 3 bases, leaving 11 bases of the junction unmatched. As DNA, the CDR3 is TGTGCCAGCAGCTACTCCGGGACAGGGGGGAGCAGTGGCTACACCTTC. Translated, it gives CASSYSGTGGSSGYTF.

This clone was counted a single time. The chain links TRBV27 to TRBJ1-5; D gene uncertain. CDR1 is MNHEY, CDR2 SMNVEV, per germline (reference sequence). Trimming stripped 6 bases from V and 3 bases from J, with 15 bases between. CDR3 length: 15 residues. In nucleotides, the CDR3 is TGTGCCAGCAGGTCCCGTCGAGCGGACAATCAGCCCCAGCATTTT. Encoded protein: CASRSRRADNQPQHF.

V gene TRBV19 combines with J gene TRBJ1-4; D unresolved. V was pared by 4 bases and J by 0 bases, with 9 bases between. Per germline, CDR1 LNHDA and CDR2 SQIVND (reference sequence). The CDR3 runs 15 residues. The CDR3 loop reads CASSKRGATNEKLFF. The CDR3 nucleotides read TGTGCCAGTAGTAAAAGAGGAGCAACTAATGAAAAACTGTTTTTT.

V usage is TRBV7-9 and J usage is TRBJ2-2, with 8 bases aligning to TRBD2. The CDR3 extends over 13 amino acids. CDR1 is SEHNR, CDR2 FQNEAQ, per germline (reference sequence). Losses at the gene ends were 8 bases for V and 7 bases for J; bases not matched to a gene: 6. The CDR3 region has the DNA TGTGCCAGCCGGCGGGGGGAGTACGGGGAGCTGTTTTTT. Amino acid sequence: CASRRGEYGELFF.

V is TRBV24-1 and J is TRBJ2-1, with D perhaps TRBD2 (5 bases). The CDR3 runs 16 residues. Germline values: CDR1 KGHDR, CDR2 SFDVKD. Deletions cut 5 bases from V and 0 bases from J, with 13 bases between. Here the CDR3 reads CATSASDFSSYNEQFF. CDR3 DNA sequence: TGTGCCACCAGTGCGTCGGACTTCAGCTCCTACAATGAGCAGTTCTTC.

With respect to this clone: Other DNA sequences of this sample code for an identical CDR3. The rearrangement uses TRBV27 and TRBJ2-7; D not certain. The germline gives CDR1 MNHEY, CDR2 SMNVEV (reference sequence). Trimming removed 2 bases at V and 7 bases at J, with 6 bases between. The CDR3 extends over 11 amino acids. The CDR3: CASSLMGEQYF. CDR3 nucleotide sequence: TGTGCCAGCAGTTTAATGGGTGAGCAGTACTTC.

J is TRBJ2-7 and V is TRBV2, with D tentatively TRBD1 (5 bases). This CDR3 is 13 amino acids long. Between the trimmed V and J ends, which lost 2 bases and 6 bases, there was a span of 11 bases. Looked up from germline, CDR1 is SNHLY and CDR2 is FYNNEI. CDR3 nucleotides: TGTGCCAGCAGTGAATCCTTCACAGGCGAGCAGTACTTC. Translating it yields CASSESFTGEQYF.

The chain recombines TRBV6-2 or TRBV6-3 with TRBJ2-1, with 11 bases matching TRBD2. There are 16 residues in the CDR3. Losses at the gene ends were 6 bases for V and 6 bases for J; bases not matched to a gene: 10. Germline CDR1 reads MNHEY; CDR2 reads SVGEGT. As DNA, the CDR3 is TGTGCCAGCAGCCTTTATAGCGGGGGGGCTGGCAATGAGCAGTTCTTC. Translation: CASSLYSGGAGNEQFF.

As DNA, the CDR3 is TGTGCCAGCAGTTACGGGAGGGGGCCTACTAATGAAAAACTGTTTTTT. This translates into CASSYGRGPTNEKLFF. J is TRBJ1-4 and V is TRBV6-5; 7 nucleotides agree with TRBD1. V dropped 2 bases and J dropped 2; count of bases not matched to a gene: 5. CDR1 and CDR2 from the germline V gene are MNHEY and SVGAGI. The length of the CDR3 is 16 residues.

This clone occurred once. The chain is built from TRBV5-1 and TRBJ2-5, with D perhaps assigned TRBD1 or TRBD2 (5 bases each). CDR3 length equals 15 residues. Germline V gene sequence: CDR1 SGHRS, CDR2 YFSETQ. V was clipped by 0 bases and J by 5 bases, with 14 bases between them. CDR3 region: CASSLGPGGPETQYF. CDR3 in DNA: TGCGCCAGCAGCTTGGGGCCTGGGGGTCCGGAGACCCAGTACTTC. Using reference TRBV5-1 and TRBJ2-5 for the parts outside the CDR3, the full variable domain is KAGVTQTPRYLIKTRGQQVTLSCSPISGHRSVSWYQQTPGQGLQFLFEYFSETQRNKGNFPGRFSGRQFSNSRSEMNVSTLELGDSALYLCASSLGPGGPETQYFGPGTRLLVL.

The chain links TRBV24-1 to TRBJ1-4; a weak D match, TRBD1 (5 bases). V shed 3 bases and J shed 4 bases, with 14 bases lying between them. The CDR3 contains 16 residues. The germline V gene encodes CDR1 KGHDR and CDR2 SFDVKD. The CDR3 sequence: CATSDPQGPGNEKLFF. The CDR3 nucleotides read TGTGCCACCAGTGATCCCCAGGGTCCAGGTAATGAAAAACTGTTTTTT.

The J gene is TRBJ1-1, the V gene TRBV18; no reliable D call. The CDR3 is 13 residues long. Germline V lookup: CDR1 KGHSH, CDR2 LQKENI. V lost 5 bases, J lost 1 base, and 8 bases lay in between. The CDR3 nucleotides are TGTGCCAGCTCAGGGCTACGGAACACTGAAGCTTTCTTT. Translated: CASSGLRNTEAFF.

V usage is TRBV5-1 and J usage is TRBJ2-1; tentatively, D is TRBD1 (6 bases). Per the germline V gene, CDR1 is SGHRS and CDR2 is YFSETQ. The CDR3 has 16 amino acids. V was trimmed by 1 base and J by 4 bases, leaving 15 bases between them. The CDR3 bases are TGCGCCAGCAGCTTGATCTCCGGGACACGGTACAATGAGCAGTTCTTC. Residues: CASSLISGTRYNEQFF.

The CDR3 DNA reads as TGTGCCAGCAGCTTGTTTTCTGCCAACACTGAAGCTTTCTTT. Encoded protein: CASSLFSANTEAFF. This chain joins TRBV5-5 and TRBJ1-1, with D hard to call. CDR1 and CDR2 from the germline V gene are SGHKS and YYEKEE (reference sequence). CDR3 length equals 14 residues. The V end was cut by 1 base, the J end by 2 bases, with 9 bases between.

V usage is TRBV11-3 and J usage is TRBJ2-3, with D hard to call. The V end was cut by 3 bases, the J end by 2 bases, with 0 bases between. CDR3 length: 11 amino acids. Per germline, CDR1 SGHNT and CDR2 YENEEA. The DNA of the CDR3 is TGTGCCAGCAGCTTCACAGATACGCAGTATTTT. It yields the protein CASSFTDTQYF.

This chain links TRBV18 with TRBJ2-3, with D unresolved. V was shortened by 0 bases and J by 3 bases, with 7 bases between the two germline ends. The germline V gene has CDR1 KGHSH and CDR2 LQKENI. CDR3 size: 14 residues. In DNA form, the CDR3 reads TGTGCCAGCTCACCACCTGGACGGACAGATACGCAGTATTTT. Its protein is CASSPPGRTDTQYF.